This T cell receptor (beta chain) was found in a study of CD8+CD57+ T cells in acquired aplastic anemia listed by TCRdb under 2018. In terms of the full investigation: On average, sorted CD4+ and CD8+ cells yielded 3.2 ug of extracted DNA, with a range of 0.2 to 27.4 ug. A CD8+CD57+ expansion meant a frequency higher than the mean frequency seen in healthy subjects. The paper's findings and limits, for the study overall: Patients and healthy controls showed no significant difference in CD8+ Simpson's diversity (P=0.060). About 28 CD8+ CDR3 sequences were found in both patients and controls but appeared to be highly expressed in patients and within the immunodominant clones of the patients.

Reading the germline V gene (reference sequence) gives CDR1 LNHDA and CDR2 SQIVND. Deletion took 5 bases off V and 7 bases off J, with a span of 12 bases between the germline ends. Its CDR3 holds 13 amino acids, cysteine through phenylalanine. Of all the DNA, just the CDR3 is kept, 39 bases in frame from base 1. Flow cytometry had shown CD8+CD57+ cell expansion in the patients selected for sequencing. Severe acquired aplastic anemia was diagnosed in all patients according to International Study of Aplastic Anemia and Agranulocytosis and Camitta criteria. At the time blood was sampled, none of the patients had received any therapy. The study deep-sequenced TCR repertoires of sorted CD4+ and CD8+ blood T cells from severe aplastic anemia patients and healthy subjects. In the USA, patient enrollment took place under clinicaltrials.gov protocols 00001620, 01623167, 00001397, 00071045, 00081523 and 00961064. Ficoll-Paque density gradient centrifugation was used to isolate peripheral blood mononuclear cells. CD4+ and CD8+ T cells were sorted by FACS or magnetic beads before DNA extraction.

This clonotype was observed many times. Its antigen remains unidentified. The input lacks base qualities; no much larger clone sits a single base away. TCR beta VDJ combination and CDR3 sequence profiling used genomic DNA as the template. An Illumina HiSeq 2000 was the platform used for TCR repertoire sequencing. As for the authors' bioinformatics: Repertoire assessment relied on Simpson's diversity index, CDR3 size and DJ length profiles, and TRBV/TRBJ rearrangement plots. Whichever DNA sequence was most abundant in the deep sequencing data was defined as the immunodominant clone. CDR3 amino acid sequences were screened for sharing across subjects and compared with published repertoires and the VDJdb database. In-frame beta chains were kept once TCRdb had trimmed the public reads at Q25 with fastp and called clones with MiXCR. Rows matching on CDR3 protein sequence are summarized as one entry with the most common DNA and genes. The V and J calls, along with clone size, are taken from TCRdb and not from the paper's own processing. For this sample there are about 160,000 distinct CDR3 sequences; about 50% appear just once. The ten largest account for over 25% of the sample.

This sequence was found in a human donor with aplastic anemia. The V gene is TRBV19 and the J gene is TRBJ1-5; the best D guess is TRBD1, with 5 bases matching. The sample was sorted CD4+, CD8+, or CD8+CD57+ T cells (not recorded which) from PBMCs. The CDR3 reads as follows: CASSAQGDQPQHF. The nucleotides are TGTGCCAGTAGTGCTCAGGGCGACCAGCCCCAGCATTTT.